These T cell receptor beta chains were read from a single sample in a study of Ad26.COV2.S vaccination and SARS-CoV-2 variants. Sequencing used immunoSEQ multiplex PCR; TCRdb keeps in-frame clones, though not all of them. The sample lists under 550,000 clones, around 89% occurring once. The sequenced sample was peripheral blood, obtained in a trial of Ad26.COV2.S vaccine versus placebo. The receptors originated from a person between 18 and 65 years old who received the Ad26.COV2.S COVID-19 vaccine or a placebo. The CDR3 runs from the conserved cysteine through the conserved F or W.

j_gene | v_gene | CDR3aa
TRBJ1-2 | TRBV6-1 | CASSGTGNYGYTF
TRBJ2-2 | TRBV7-8 | CASSTGQGVWTGELFF
TRBJ2-2 | TRBV9 | CASSARQDTGELFF
TRBJ1-1 | TRBV4-3 | CASSYSQGDTEAFF
TRBJ1-4 | TRBV27 | CASSTEKLFF
TRBJ2-7 | TRBV13 | CASSSYDRGAHEQYF
TRBJ2-7 | TRBV6-5 | CASSDHNRGHEQYF
TRBJ1-2 | TRBV6-2/TRBV6-3 | CASSYEPNLNYGYTF
TRBJ2-7 | TRBV27 | CASSNRGGEQYF
TRBJ2-1 | TRBV19 | CASRSGLAGNEQFF
TRBJ2-7 | TRBV13 | CASSSSERYEQYF
TRBJ1-1 | TRBV5-1 | CASSFADGLMNTEAFF
TRBJ1-4 | TRBV25-1 | CASSVRDRDGKLFF
TRBJ2-5 | TRBV6-2/TRBV6-3 | CASSYPGTQYF
TRBJ2-5 | TRBV7-2 | CASSLGQGETQYF
TRBJ1-1 | TRBV27 | CASSGQGTEAFF
TRBJ1-5 | TRBV19 | CASSLGTGNNQPQHF
TRBJ2-5 | TRBV11-1 | CASSPRTSGQETQYF
TRBJ1-4 | TRBV29-1 | CSVVRDMGEKLFF
TRBJ2-3 | TRBV24-1 | CATSPGQTLDTQYF
TRBJ1-1 | TRBV24-1 | CATSALKAGGRAFF
TRBJ1-6 | TRBV28 | CASRAGGGAGDSPLHF
TRBJ2-3 | TRBV18 | CASSPTGPATDTQYF
TRBJ2-7 | TRBV6-5 | CASSYRGRASYEQYF
TRBJ1-5 | TRBV9 | CASSLLGYSNQPQHF
TRBJ1-4 | TRBV5-1 | CASSLAGRGSEKLFF
TRBJ2-1 | TRBV6-2/TRBV6-3 | CASSRDNQNEQFF
TRBJ1-3 | TRBV6-2/TRBV6-3 | CASSYRGTGNTIYF
TRBJ2-3 | TRBV4-2 | CASSPPGGRGTDTQYF
TRBJ2-5 | TRBV7-2 | CASSSLLAGGYETQYF
TRBJ2-1 | TRBV6-2/TRBV6-3 | CASSYSVRAGANEQFF
TRBJ2-7 | TRBV7-9 | CASSLKGVSGATHGYEQYF
TRBJ1-2 | TRBV5-6 | CASSSGSGQGAKRGGYTF
TRBJ1-1 | TRBV11-2 | CASSYYSSLEAFF
TRBJ2-7 | TRBV7-2 | CASSLRQGTYEQYF
TRBJ2-5 | TRBV6-5 | CASSSGVAQYF
TRBJ1-2 | TRBV18 | CASSPPALYGYTF
TRBJ1-1 | TRBV7-3 | CASSQGQQTEAFF
TRBJ1-1 | TRBV6-6 | CASSHNTEAFF
TRBJ2-6 | TRBV7-2 | CASSLGPGNSGANVLTF
TRBJ2-7 | TRBV24-1 | CATSDFTNEQYF
TRBJ1-5 | TRBV6-2/TRBV6-3 | CASSSSGRGNQPQHF
TRBJ1-2 | TRBV19 | CASKRQASNYGYTF
TRBJ2-1 | TRBV7-2 | CASSLAGQGGNEQFF
TRBJ2-7 | TRBV28 | CASSGPTGHLYEQYF
TRBJ1-6 | TRBV4-1 | CASSQDSGNSPLHF
TRBJ2-2 | TRBV7-6 | CASSLGGGVQITANTGELFF
TRBJ1-2 | TRBV6-5 | CASRDRGHGYTF
TRBJ2-7 | TRBV7-9 | CASSLQEGTAGHEQYF
TRBJ1-2 | TRBV29-1 | CSVDGTGGYTF
TRBJ1-1 | TRBV18 | CASSPLGQGANTEAFF
TRBJ2-3 | TRBV9 | CASSVGTSGGASTDTQYF
TRBJ1-6 | TRBV10-3 | CAISEDRGSPLHF
TRBJ1-2 | TRBV5-4 | CASSTGALGYGYTF
TRBJ1-3 | TRBV2 | CASSDGHRDSGNTIYF
TRBJ2-2 | TRBV9 | CASSVTVLGELFF
TRBJ1-2 | TRBV19 | CASTTIGRDYGYTF
TRBJ1-6 | TRBV30 | CAWSGGAYNSPLHF
TRBJ1-4 | TRBV4-2 | CASSHAGPDEKLFF